One and the same sample provided the 24 T cell receptor beta chains below, sequenced in a study of T-cell reconstitution after alpha-beta-depleted transplantation in children. Unique molecular identifiers were used in preparing the TCRbeta library. TCRdb re-analysed the PCR reads in MiXCR, keeping a single row per CDR3 protein. The sample shows about 440,000 distinct CDR3 sequences, over 40% of them seen only once. The sample consisted of PBMCs, taken before TCRalphabeta/CD19-depleted stem cell transplant. The receptors were gathered from a girl aged 2 to 9 with aplastic anemia, due to receive a stem cell transplant.

The chain links TRBV11-1 to TRBJ2-1; 11 nucleotides agree with TRBD2. CDR1 and CDR2 from the germline V gene are SGHAT and FQDESV (reference sequence). J gave up 3 bases and V 4 bases, and 11 bases lay outside the gene matches. The CDR3 has 18 residues. The CDR3 sequence is CASSSRTSGSSGYNEQFF. The CDR3 nucleotides are TGTGCCAGCAGCTCCAGGACTAGCGGGTCCTCCGGCTACAATGAGCAGTTCTTC. Filled out from reference TRBV11-1 and TRBJ2-1, the complete variable domain reads EAEVAQSPRYKITEKSQAVAFWCDPISGHATLYWYRQILGQGPELLVQFQDESVVDDSQLPKDRFSAERLKGVDSTLKIQPAELGDSAMYLCASSSRTSGSSGYNEQFFGPGTRLTVL.

The chain has TRBV4-1 and TRBJ2-5, with 7 bases identical to TRBD2. Germline lookup yields CDR1 MGHRA and CDR2 YSYEKL. There are 16 residues in the CDR3. The junction had 8 bases not matched to a gene; V was cut back by 1 base and J by 3 bases. The CDR3 sequence is CASSQGPGTIKETQYF. Here the CDR3 DNA reads TGCGCCAGCAGCCAAGGGCCCGGGACTATAAAAGAGACCCAGTACTTC.

This clonotype was seen a handful of times. This rearrangement joins TRBV12-3 or TRBV12-4 to TRBJ2-3, with TRBD2 identical over 7 bases. CDR3 length: 15 amino acids. Losses at the gene ends were 6 bases for V and 2 bases for J; bases not matched to a gene: 8. The CDR3 coding sequence is TGTGCCAGCAGCCACAACCGGGACTACACAGATACGCAGTATTTT. Protein: CASSHNRDYTDTQYF.

The chain joins TRBV7-2 to TRBJ2-7; D may be TRBD2 (7 bases). With 5 bases removed from V and 6 bases from J, the gap between germline ends came to 20 bases. The CDR3 contains 15 residues. Germline-derived CDR1 and CDR2 are SGHTA and FQGNSA. The CDR3 coding sequence is TGTGCCAGCAGCCCCAGGCCCGGGGGGCCTGTCGAGCAGTACTTC. Protein product: CASSPRPGGPVEQYF.

This chain connects TRBV21-1 to TRBJ1-5; the DNA was not used to check the table's D call, TRBD1. TRBV21-1 is recorded as a pseudogene. This CDR3 has 13 residues. The CDR3 sequence: CASTQEGNQPQHF. As DNA, the CDR3 is TGTGCCAGCACACAGGAGGGCAATCAGCCCCAGCATTTT.

The chain combines TRBV29-1 with TRBJ2-7, with 9 bases identical to TRBD2. There are 14 residues in the CDR3. J gave up 1 base and V 6 bases, and 7 bases lay outside the gene matches. Germline CDR1 reads SQVTM; CDR2 reads ANQGSEA. CDR3 region: CSVVLAGTSYEQYF. CDR3 DNA sequence: TGCAGCGTCGTGCTAGCGGGAACTTCCTACGAGCAGTACTTC.

Here the CDR3 DNA reads TGTGCCAGCAGCCCTGGGGGCGCGGTTAATGAGCAGTTCTTC. It codes for CASSPGGAVNEQFF. The chain carries TRBV6-1 and TRBJ2-1; TRBD1 is a possible D gene (6 bases). The germline CDR1 and CDR2 sequences are MNHNS and SASEGT. The CDR3 length is 14 residues. The ends were cut back, 6 bases at V and 7 bases at J, with 16 bases in the middle.

CDR3 loop: CAWTWTGEGNTIYF. The CDR3 coding sequence is TGTGCCTGGACGTGGACAGGGGAGGGAAACACCATATATTTT. V usage is TRBV30 and J usage is TRBJ1-3; 9 positions match TRBD1. J gave up 4 bases and V 4 bases, and 5 bases lay outside the gene matches. There are 14 residues in the CDR3. The germline V gene encodes CDR1 GTSNPN and CDR2 SVGIG (reference sequence). The whole variable domain, remainder taken from reference TRBV30 and TRBJ1-3, is SQTIHQWPATLVQPVGSPLSLECTVEGTSNPNLYWYRQAAGRGLQLLFYSVGIGQISSEVPQNLSASRPQDRQFILSSKKLLLSDSGFYLCAWTWTGEGNTIYFGEGSWLTVV.

This clonotype was seen repeatedly, ten times or more. This rearrangement joins TRBV12-3 or TRBV12-4 to TRBJ2-5; 9 bases match TRBD2. The CDR3 spans 15 residues. V shed 3 bases and J 1 base; nucleotides not matched to a gene: 3. Written as DNA, the CDR3 is TGTGCCAGCAGTTTCATAGCGGGAGCCCAAGAGACCCAGTACTTC. Protein sequence: CASSFIAGAQETQYF.

This clonotype was detected once. This chain connects TRBV20-1 to TRBJ2-1; TRBD2 agrees at 8 bases. The CDR3 spans 14 residues. J gave up 4 bases and V 6 bases, and 8 bases lay outside the gene matches. Germline V gene sequence: CDR1 DFQATT, CDR2 SNEGSKA (reference sequence). CDR3 in amino acids: CSALPGGAYNEQFF. The CDR3 DNA is TGCAGTGCGCTCCCGGGGGGGGCATACAATGAGCAGTTCTTC.

V is TRBV5-1 and J is TRBJ2-3, with 8 bases fitting TRBD2. The CDR3 totals 16 residues. CDR1 is SGHRS, CDR2 YFSETQ, per germline. V trimming: 3 bases; J trimming: 1 base; junction bases outside the gene matches: 7. The CDR3 spells CASSSTVTSGTDTQYF. Written as DNA, the CDR3 is TGCGCCAGCAGCTCGACAGTGACTAGCGGCACAGATACGCAGTATTTT.

Ten or more counts support this clonotype. The V call is TRBV29-1, the J call TRBJ2-2; 11 bases fit TRBD2. Trimming cost V 5 bases and J 8 bases; bases outside gene matches: 7. The CDR3 has 14 amino acids. The germline V gene encodes CDR1 SQVTM and CDR2 ANQGSEA. For the CDR3, the DNA is TGCAGCGTTCATACTAGCGGGAGTCGTGGGGAGCTGTTTTTT. As protein: CSVHTSGSRGELFF.

This clonotype was counted a few times. This chain connects TRBV20-1 to TRBJ2-4; TRBD2 aligns across 8 bases. The V gene's germline CDR1 is DFQATT and CDR2 SNEGSKA (reference sequence). The CDR3 is 14 residues long. V dropped 1 base and J dropped 8; count of bases not matched to a gene: 7. The DNA of the CDR3 is TGCAGTGCTAGAGCCAGGACTAGCTGGTACATTCAGTACTTC. Translating gives CSARARTSWYIQYF.

This clonotype was counted many times. The chain couples TRBV20-1 to TRBJ1-5, with a possible D match to TRBD1 (5 bases). The CDR3 is made up of 12 amino acids. Looked up from germline, CDR1 is DFQATT and CDR2 is SNEGSKA (reference sequence). Trimming cost V 3 bases and J 9 bases, with 12 bases left between them. In nucleotides, the CDR3 is TGCAGTGCTAGTGGGACGGAAGGGCCCCAGCATTTT. This codes for CSASGTEGPQHF.

The chain couples TRBV15 to TRBJ2-7, with a possible D match to TRBD2 (6 bases). The CDR3 extends over 14 amino acids. CDR1 LNHNV and CDR2 YYDKDF come from the germline V gene (reference sequence). Trimming pared 3 bases from V and 3 bases from J, leaving 12 bases between. The CDR3 region is CATSSPGTDYEQYF. CDR3 DNA: TGTGCCACCAGCAGTCCCGGGACTGACTACGAGCAGTACTTC.

At least ten counts were recorded for this clonotype. V and J are TRBV11-2 and TRBJ2-7; tentatively, D is TRBD1 or TRBD2 (7 bases each). The CDR3 length is 16 residues. Trimming stripped 5 bases from V and 1 base from J, with 18 bases between. Germline V gene sequence: CDR1 SGHAT, CDR2 FQNNGV. CDR3 DNA: TGTGCCAGCAGCCCCCTCGGGAGGACAGGATCCTACGAGCAGTACTTC. This translates into CASSPLGRTGSYEQYF.

This clonotype turned up a few times. V and J are TRBV15 and TRBJ1-5; D not resolved. CDR1 is LNHNV, CDR2 YYDKDF, per germline (reference sequence). Trimming stripped 3 bases from V and 1 base from J, with 10 bases between. The CDR3 runs to 15 residues. CDR3 residues: CATSREKRSNQPQHF. The DNA of the CDR3 is TGTGCCACCAGCAGGGAGAAGAGAAGCAATCAGCCCCAGCATTTT. Full variable domain (outside the CDR3, taken from reference TRBV15 and TRBJ1-5): DAMVIQNPRYQVTQFGKPVTLSCSQTLNHNVMYWYQQKSSQAPKLLFHYYDKDFNNEADTPDNFQSRRPNTSFCFLDIRSPGLGDTAMYLCATSREKRSNQPQHFGDGTRLSIL.

This clonotype has a count of ten or more. V gene TRBV7-6 combines with J gene TRBJ2-2, with 8 bases lining up with TRBD1. From germline, CDR1 is SGHVS and CDR2 FNYEAQ. The length of the CDR3 is 16 residues. V was pared by 1 base and J by 3 bases, with 4 bases of the junction left unmatched. The CDR3 loop is CASSLVPGGYTGELFF. The CDR3 bases are TGTGCCAGCAGCTTAGTCCCAGGGGGCTACACCGGGGAGCTGTTTTTT.

This clonotype has only a few counts. V is TRBV12-3 or TRBV12-4 and J is TRBJ2-7, with a possible D match to TRBD1 (6 bases). V was clipped by 8 bases and J by 6 bases, with 11 bases between them. The CDR3 covers 11 residues. The CDR3 nucleotides read TGTGCCAGCTCTGCCAGGGGCGAGCAGTACTTC. Amino acid sequence: CASSARGEQYF.

The genes are TRBV28 and TRBJ1-4; D gene ambiguous. V dropped 7 bases and J dropped 8 bases, with 17 bases sitting between them. Germline V gene data show CDR1 as MDHEN and CDR2 as SYDVKM. The length of the CDR3 is 14 residues. For the CDR3, the DNA is TGTGCCAGCATGGGCCCAGGAATATACGAAAAACTGTTTTTT. Translation gives CASMGPGIYEKLFF.

This clonotype has a count of ten or more. The chain employs TRBV12-3 or TRBV12-4 and TRBJ2-4; unclear D gene. CDR3 length: 14 amino acids. V was cut by 5 bases and J by 0 bases, with 8 bases left in between. The CDR3 region is CASSKPIAKNIQYF. The CDR3 DNA sequence: TGTGCCAGCAGTAAACCGATAGCCAAAAACATTCAGTACTTC.

The V gene is TRBV7-3, the J gene TRBJ2-5, with D perhaps TRBD1 or TRBD2 (5 bases each). The ends were cut back, 5 bases at V and 0 bases at J, with 16 bases in the middle. CDR3 length: 16 amino acids. The germline CDR1 and CDR2 sequences are SGHTA and FQGTGA. CDR3 coding DNA: TGTGCCAGCAGCAAAAGGGGTAGGAGGTACCAAGAGACCCAGTACTTC. Translating gives CASSKRGRRYQETQYF.

This clonotype has ten or more counts. The chain is built from TRBV4-1 and TRBJ2-1; D gene uncertain. CDR3 size: 13 residues. V shed 1 base and J shed 8 bases, with 9 bases lying between them. Germline CDR1 is MGHRA and CDR2 is YSYEKL. CDR3 sequence: CASSQVRRHEQFF. CDR3 DNA: TGCGCCAGCAGCCAAGTCAGGCGGCATGAGCAGTTCTTC.

This clonotype was counted at least ten times. The chain links TRBV11-2 to TRBJ2-7, with 7 bases lining up with TRBD1. The germline V gene encodes CDR1 SGHAT and CDR2 FQNNGV. The CDR3 runs to 14 residues. V shed 1 base, J shed 4 bases, and the junction held 4 bases outside the gene matches. The CDR3 coding sequence is TGTGCCAGCAGCTTAGGACAGGGAGTATACGAGCAGTACTTC. It specifies CASSLGQGVYEQYF.